The entry below describes one T cell receptor (beta chain). This record belongs to a study of T cell changes during pregnancy in multiple sclerosis. The CDR3 sequence is 14 residues long. The ends lost 5 bases at V and 6 bases at J; junction bases unmatched: 8. Germline CDR1 reads MNHEY; CDR2 reads SMNVEV (reference sequence). Generated by immunoSEQ multiplex PCR, the TCRdb table keeps only in-frame clones and is missing some. In the table there are about 60,000 clones, about 96% of which are singletons. This receptor was taken from a female donor with multiple sclerosis, enrolled in a pregnancy study. This chain uses TRBV27 with TRBJ2-3, with TRBD1 identical over 7 bases. The sample consisted of CD8+ T cells from peripheral blood mononuclear cells, taken after pregnancy. The CDR3 DNA reads TGTGCCAGCAGTCCCCTCAACAGGGGCGATACGCAGTATTTT. It encodes CASSPLNRGDTQYF.